This T cell receptor beta chain was sequenced in a study of blood T cell repertoires in COVID-19. Whole-study context: Collection of acute and convalescent COVID-19 samples took place in the United States, Italy and Spain. T cells, B-cell-depleted T cells, or PBMCs supplied cDNA or gDNA.

The V segment lost 1 base and the J segment 6 bases; nucleotides outside the gene matches: 10. The germline CDR1 and CDR2 sequences are SEHNR and FQNEAQ (reference sequence). The CDR3 is made up of 17 amino acids. As processed by the authors: Reference gene primer amplification yielded estimated nucleated cell counts. TCRdb keeps only in-frame clones here, not all; method: immunoSEQ multiplex PCR. D and trimming come from the DNA, and the V and J calls and clone size come from that table. Of about 190,000 clones in the sample, less than 85% were seen once. The sequence derives from a woman in her forties or fifties with acute or convalescent COVID-19. The rearrangement joins TRBV7-9 to TRBJ2-5; 11 nucleotides agree with TRBD1. Sequencing was carried out using peripheral blood. The CDR3 bases are TGTGCCAGCAGCTTAGTTGGGACAGGGGGAGCGTTCAAGACCCAGTACTTC. This codes for CASSLVGTGGAFKTQYF.